Shown below are 18 T cell receptor beta chains from a single sample sequenced in a study of shared clonotypes between healthy human individuals. Data came from immunoSEQ multiplex PCR; TCRdb stores just in-frame clones and leaves some out. The table has roughly 2.5 million clones, around nine tenths seen once. Material: naive CD4+ T cells sorted from blood. Regarding subset: CD45RA+ positively selected. Source of these receptors: a young man in good health.

The CDR3 protein is CASSSAGSSYGYTF. For the CDR3, the DNA is TGTGCCAGCAGTTCCGCAGGGTCTAGCTATGGCTACACCTTC. The V gene is TRBV28, the J gene TRBJ1-2, with D possibly being TRBD1 (5 bases). The V gene lost 4 bases and the J gene lost 4 bases, with 13 bases spanning the gap. The CDR3 consists of 14 residues. In germline, CDR1 is MDHEN, CDR2 SYDVKM.

V and J are TRBV19 and TRBJ1-1, with D possibly matching TRBD1 (5 bases). Germline CDR1 LNHDA, CDR2 SQIVND (reference sequence). Deletions cut 5 bases from V and 1 base from J, with 14 bases between. The length of the CDR3 is 15 residues. The CDR3 protein is CASSSRVLGNTEAFF. Here the CDR3 DNA reads TGTGCCAGTAGTTCCAGGGTTTTGGGGAACACTGAAGCTTTCTTT.

The chain combines TRBV28 with TRBJ2-3, with 12 nucleotides matching TRBD1. J was trimmed by 6 bases and V by 11 bases; bases with no gene match: 6. This CDR3 spans 13 amino acids. CDR1 is MDHEN and CDR2 is SYDVKM in the germline V gene. DNA of the CDR3: TGTGCCTTGGGACAGGGGGCGGGGGATACGCAGTATTTT. It encodes CALGQGAGDTQYF.

V usage is TRBV6-5 and J usage is TRBJ2-7, with D perhaps TRBD1 (6 bases). With 7 bases removed from V and 1 base from J, the gap between germline ends came to 17 bases. The CDR3 extends over 15 amino acids. Germline V gives CDR1 MNHEY, CDR2 SVGAGI. CDR3 protein: CASTSSGHGSYEQYF. As DNA, the CDR3 is TGTGCCAGCACCTCATCGGGACACGGATCCTACGAGCAGTACTTC.

The J gene is TRBJ2-3, the V gene TRBV7-9; D remains unclear. This CDR3 contains 12 residues. Germline loops: CDR1 SEHNR, CDR2 FQNEAQ (reference sequence). Trimming pared 7 bases from V and 5 bases from J, leaving 10 bases between. The CDR3 region has the DNA TGTGCCAGCACCTCCGGCGGAGATACGCAGTATTTT. Translating gives CASTSGGDTQYF.

CDR3 sequence reads: CASSKLEQYF. The CDR3 DNA reads as TGTGCCAGCAGCAAATTGGAGCAGTACTTC. The V and J genes are TRBV21-1 and TRBJ2-7. TRBV21-1 is a pseudogene. The CDR3 loop spans 10 amino acids.

This chain uses TRBV7-2 with TRBJ2-1, with a possible D match to TRBD2 (6 bases). This CDR3 is built from 15 residues. The germline CDR1 and CDR2 sequences are SGHTA and FQGNSA. The ends were cut back, 8 bases at V and 4 bases at J, with 18 bases in the middle. CDR3 bases: TGTGCCAGCTCAGGACGGGAGTCTCAATACAATGAGCAGTTCTTC. This encodes CASSGRESQYNEQFF.

The chain recombines TRBV21-1 with TRBJ2-2; whether TRBD1, the table's D call, matches the DNA was not checked. TRBV21-1 is assigned pseudogene status. This CDR3 region has 20 residues. The CDR3 DNA is TGTGCCAGCAGCAACAGGGGGCCTCCAATCCGAAAGGCGAACACCGGGGAGCTGTTTTTT. Encoded protein: CASSNRGPPIRKANTGELFF.

The chain employs TRBV28 and TRBJ2-7; D is possibly TRBD1 (6 bases). This CDR3 has 12 residues. Germline V gene lookup returns CDR1 MDHEN and CDR2 SYDVKM. Trimming took off 6 bases at V and 6 bases at J, with 12 bases between the two ends. CDR3 amino acids: CASRPTGTEQYF. The DNA of the CDR3 is TGTGCCAGCAGGCCTACAGGGACCGAGCAGTACTTC.

This rearrangement joins TRBV5-3 to TRBJ2-2; D is possibly TRBD1 (6 bases). TRBV5-3 is filed as an ORF, its function uncertain. V was trimmed by 1 base and J by 7 bases, leaving 17 bases between them. This CDR3 spans 16 amino acids. The CDR3, as DNA: TGTGCCAGAAGCTTGAAACAGGGAGATGGGGTCGGGGAGCTGTTTTTT. It translates to CARSLKQGDGVGELFF.

The chain employs TRBV19 and TRBJ1-2; the match to TRBD1 covers 9 bases. Germline V lookup: CDR1 LNHDA, CDR2 SQIVND (reference sequence). Trimming took 5 bases from V and 4 from J; bases not matched to a gene: 5. This CDR3 comprises 14 residues. The CDR3 protein is CASSSGQGFYGYTF. The CDR3 bases are TGTGCCAGTAGTTCTGGACAGGGGTTCTATGGCTACACCTTC.

This chain connects TRBV18 to TRBJ2-7; D unclear. This CDR3 is built from 13 residues. The V end lost 6 bases, the J end lost 5 bases, and 14 bases lay between the germline ends. The V gene's germline CDR1 is KGHSH and CDR2 LQKENI. The CDR3 here is CASSPTPQNEQYF. DNA of the CDR3: TGTGCCAGCTCCCCGACCCCCCAAAACGAGCAGTACTTC.

Of note for this clone: The same CDR3 is also encoded by other DNA sequences in this sample. The chain has TRBV2 and TRBJ1-4; TRBD1 aligns across 8 bases. Germline CDR1 SNHLY, CDR2 FYNNEI. Unmatched junction bases numbered 7, after V lost 5 bases and J lost 8 bases. This CDR3 spans 14 amino acids. The CDR3 sequence: CASSLTGGREKLFF. The CDR3 nucleotides are TGTGCCAGCAGTCTAACAGGGGGGAGGGAAAAACTGTTTTTT. The variable domain in full, with the rest retrieved from reference TRBV2 and TRBJ1-4, is EPEVTQTPSHQVTQMGQEVILRCVPISNHLYFYWYRQILGQKVEFLVSFYNNEISEKSEIFDDQFSVERPDGSNFTLKIRSTKLEDSAMYFCASSLTGGREKLFFGSGTQLSVL.

This chain joins TRBV18 and TRBJ2-3; D not certain. Trimming removed 4 bases from V and 0 bases from J, with 17 bases in between. In germline, CDR1 is KGHSH, CDR2 LQKENI. This CDR3 contains 17 residues. The CDR3 DNA is TGTGCCAGCTCACTCCTTTCGGCGCCTGCTAGCACAGATACGCAGTATTTT. Translating it yields CASSLLSAPASTDTQYF.

The chain joins TRBV29-1 to TRBJ2-1, with D uncertain. The V end lost 4 bases, the J end lost 2 bases, and 12 bases lay between the germline ends. Germline V gives CDR1 SQVTM, CDR2 ANQGSEA. This CDR3 comprises 14 residues. The CDR3 DNA is TGCAGCGTTGCCCTACGTTTGGCCTACAATGAGCAGTTCTTC. Its protein product is CSVALRLAYNEQFF.

The rearrangement joins TRBV4-3 to TRBJ2-3; 9 bases are shared with TRBD2. This CDR3 has 19 residues. Germline CDR1 is LGHNA and CDR2 is YSLEER. With V trimmed by 0 bases and J by 1 base, 11 bases remained unmatched. Written as DNA, the CDR3 is TGCGCCAGCAGCCAAGAGTGGTGGGGCGCTAGCGGGGGCACAGATACGCAGTATTTT. Its protein product is CASSQEWWGASGGTDTQYF.

This chain links TRBV10-3 with TRBJ1-5; D not resolved. The CDR3 has 17 residues. Trimming removed 2 bases from V and 5 bases from J, with 19 bases in between. Germline V gene lookup returns CDR1 ENHRY and CDR2 SYGVKD. Here the CDR3 DNA reads TGTGCCATCAGTGAGAACCCCCGGCCCACGCGTGATCAGCCCCAGCATTTT. Protein: CAISENPRPTRDQPQHF.

This clone showed up just a few times. V and J are TRBV2 and TRBJ2-7; D gene uncertain. This CDR3 has 12 residues. The V gene's germline CDR1 is SNHLY and CDR2 FYNNEI. Deletions cut 6 bases from V and 2 bases from J, with 8 bases between. DNA of the CDR3: TGTGCCAGCAGCCTAGTGACCTACGAGCAGTACTTC. Amino acids: CASSLVTYEQYF.